This entry describes one T cell receptor (beta chain). Its antigen remains unidentified. TCRdb's copy holds only in-frame clones and misses some; the assay was immunoSEQ multiplex PCR. The repertoire consists of some 680,000 clones, with 55% to 85% occurring once and the leading ten covering about 1.8%. Unmatched junction bases numbered 7, after V lost 7 bases and J lost 4 bases. The length of the CDR3 is 14 residues. The germline V gene encodes CDR1 MDHEN and CDR2 SYDVKM. This sample stems from a study of shared clonotypes between healthy human individuals. Study outcomes and limitations: Clonotypes shared by all four donors outscored non-shared clonotypes in generation probability. Clonotype sharing across donors was expected to vary with sequencing depth.

The specimen sequenced was memory CD4+ T cells sorted from blood. Subset indicated: CD45RA-negative fraction. This chain links TRBV28 with TRBJ2-5; TRBD1 agrees at 9 bases. This clonotype originated in a woman in her twenties or thirties in good health. Written as DNA, the CDR3 is TGTGCCAGCACGCCTACAGGGGGCGGAGAGACCCAGTACTTC. It codes for CASTPTGGGETQYF. The variable domain in full, completed from reference TRBV28 and TRBJ2-5, reads DVKVTQSSRYLVKRTGEKVFLECVQDMDHENMFWYRQDPGLGLRLIYFSYDVKMKEKGDIPEGYSVSREKKERFSLILESASTNQTSMYLCASTPTGGGETQYFGPGTRLLVL.